A selection of T cell receptor beta chains follows, all from one sample in a study of shared clonotypes between healthy human individuals. The repertoire was sequenced with immunoSEQ multiplex PCR; TCRdb's copy has only in-frame clones and lacks some. This sample carries about 2.5 million clones, just under 95% of them seen once, and the ten largest clones take about 0.36%. Sequenced: naive CD4+ T cells from PBMCs. These receptors were obtained from a man aged 18-30 years in good health. Some clones in this sample may be carry-over from other donors' samples. Both conserved end residues are trimmed from each CDR3.

V gene	J gene	CDR3 protein
TRBV7-2	TRBJ2-3	ASSIAPLSTDTQY
TRBV10-2	TRBJ1-6	ASSGNRGSPLH
TRBV30	TRBJ1-1	AWSRTHARWTEAF
TRBV7-9	TRBJ2-1	ASSQANEQF
TRBV13	TRBJ2-7	ASSSGRDYEQY
TRBV25-1	TRBJ1-6	ASSGQNSPLH
TRBV6-6	TRBJ2-1	ASVDISSYNEQF
TRBV6-4	TRBJ1-2	ASSSGRREGYT
TRBV23-1	TRBJ2-7	ASSHPVEVARREQY
TRBV28	TRBJ2-7	ASSSGGLAGAYEQY
TRBV5-6	TRBJ2-1	ASSFYTGSGREQF
TRBV28	TRBJ2-7	ASSLQGRNYEQY
TRBV7-2	TRBJ2-7	ASSSPGGTSSASEQY
TRBV9	TRBJ2-7	ASSVGWGGEQY
TRBV4-3	TRBJ1-2	ASSQGLSGRGYT
TRBV6-1	TRBJ2-3	ASSVSASTDTQY
TRBV7-3	TRBJ2-5	ASSPGAGAETQY
TRBV4-2	TRBJ2-7	ASSQATSGGSYEQY
TRBV5-1	TRBJ2-7	ASTGGTSAYEQY
TRBV19	TRBJ1-1	ASSPDSRRNTEAF
TRBV6-1	TRBJ2-7	ASSNERGPSYEQY
TRBV7-2	TRBJ1-2	ASSLYYLGQNYGYT
TRBV2	TRBJ2-5	ASSAELLGGTQY
TRBV10-3	TRBJ2-7	AISGTLGEQY
TRBV2	TRBJ2-7	ASKGTGGSYEQY
TRBV5-1	TRBJ2-2	ASSLEPSGTTGELF
TRBV20-1	TRBJ2-5	SARTETQY
TRBV19	TRBJ2-5	ASGRGRGETQY
TRBV29-1	TRBJ2-5	SVFRDAETQY
TRBV6-5	TRBJ1-5	ASSYSYSNQPQH
TRBV7-2	TRBJ2-2	ASRLQGAGGGELF
TRBV29-1	TRBJ2-5	SVEFPLQETQY
TRBV2	TRBJ2-1	PSGRVRNEQF
TRBV9	TRBJ2-5	ASSVGASGETQY
TRBV2	TRBJ2-2	ASSPDRENTGELF
TRBV7-3	TRBJ2-1	ASSPTAGGRINEQF
TRBV28	TRBJ1-5	APTGSCQPQH
TRBV9	TRBJ1-2	ASSHDTVYGYT
TRBV7-3	TRBJ2-1	ASSLQPTLGPREQF
TRBV11-2	TRBJ2-5	ATSRTSGSWRQETQY
TRBV5-1	TRBJ1-5	ASRSGQGSNQPQH
TRBV5-4	TRBJ2-2	ASSLGQADTGELF
TRBV7-9	TRBJ2-2	ASSASGSTGELF
TRBV6-5	TRBJ2-2	ASGGGNTGELF
TRBV5-1	TRBJ1-1	ASSFGGMNTEAF
TRBV30	TRBJ2-5	AWSPTGLQETQY
TRBV7-3	TRBJ2-2	ASSLLAGPTGELF
TRBV18	TRBJ1-1	ASSPSPEPMNTEAF
TRBV27	TRBJ2-7	ASSRLAGGREQY
TRBV28	TRBJ1-4	ASRRDDNEKLF
TRBV4-2	TRBJ2-1	ASSRGLADWGNEQF
TRBV19	TRBJ2-7	ATSPPGQISYEQY
TRBV28	TRBJ2-3	ASSLAGAYADTQY
TRBV29-1	TRBJ2-7	SVTTGTPYEQY
TRBV7-9	TRBJ1-4	ASSHMVGGVRNEKLF